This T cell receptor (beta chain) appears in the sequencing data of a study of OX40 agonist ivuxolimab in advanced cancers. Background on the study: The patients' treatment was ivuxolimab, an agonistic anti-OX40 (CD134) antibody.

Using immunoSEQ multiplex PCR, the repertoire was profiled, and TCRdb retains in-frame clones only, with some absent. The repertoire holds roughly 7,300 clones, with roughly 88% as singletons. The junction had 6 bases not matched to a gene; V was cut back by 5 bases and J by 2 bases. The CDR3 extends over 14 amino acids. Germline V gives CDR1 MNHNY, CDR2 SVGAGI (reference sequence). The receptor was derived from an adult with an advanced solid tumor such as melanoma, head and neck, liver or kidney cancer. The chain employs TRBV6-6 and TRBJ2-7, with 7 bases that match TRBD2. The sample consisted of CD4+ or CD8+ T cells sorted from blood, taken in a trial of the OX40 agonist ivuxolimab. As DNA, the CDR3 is TGTGCCAGCAGTCCCGGGAGGTTAGCCTACGAGCAGTACTTC. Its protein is CASSPGRLAYEQYF.